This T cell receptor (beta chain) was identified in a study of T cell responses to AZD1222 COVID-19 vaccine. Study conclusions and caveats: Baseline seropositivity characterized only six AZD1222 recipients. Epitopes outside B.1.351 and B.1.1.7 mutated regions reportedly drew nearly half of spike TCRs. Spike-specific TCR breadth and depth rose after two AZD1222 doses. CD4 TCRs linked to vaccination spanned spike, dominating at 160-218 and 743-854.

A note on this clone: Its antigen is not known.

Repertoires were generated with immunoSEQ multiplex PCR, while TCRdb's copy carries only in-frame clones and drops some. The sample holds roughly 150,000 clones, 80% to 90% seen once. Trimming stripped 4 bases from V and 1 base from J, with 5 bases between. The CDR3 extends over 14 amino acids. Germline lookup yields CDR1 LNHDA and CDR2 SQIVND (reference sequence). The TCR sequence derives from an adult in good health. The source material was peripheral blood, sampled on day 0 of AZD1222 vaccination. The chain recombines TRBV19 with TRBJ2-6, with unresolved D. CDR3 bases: TGTGCCAGTAGTACCCAGTCTGGGGCCAACGTCCTGACTTTC. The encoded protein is CASSTQSGANVLTF.